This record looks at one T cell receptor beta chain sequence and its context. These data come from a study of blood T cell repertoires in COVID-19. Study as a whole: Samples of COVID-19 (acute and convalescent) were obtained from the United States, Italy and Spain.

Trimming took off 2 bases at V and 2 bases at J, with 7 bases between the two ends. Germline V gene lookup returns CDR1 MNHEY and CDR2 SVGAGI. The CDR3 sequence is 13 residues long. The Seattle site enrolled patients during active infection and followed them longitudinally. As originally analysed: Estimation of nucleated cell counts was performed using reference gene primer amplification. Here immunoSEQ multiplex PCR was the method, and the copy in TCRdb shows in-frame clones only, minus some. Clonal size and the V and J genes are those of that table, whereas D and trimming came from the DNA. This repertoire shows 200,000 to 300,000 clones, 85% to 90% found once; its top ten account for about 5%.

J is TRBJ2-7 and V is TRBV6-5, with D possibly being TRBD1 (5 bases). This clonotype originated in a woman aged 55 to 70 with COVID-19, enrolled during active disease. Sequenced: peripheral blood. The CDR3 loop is CASSYGAAYEQYF. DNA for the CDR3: TGTGCCAGCAGTTACGGGGCGGCCTACGAGCAGTACTTC.